The rows below give T cell receptor beta chains drawn from one sample of a study of T cells after yellow fever vaccination. TCRdb analysed the 5' RACE reads with MiXCR anew, one entry per CDR3 protein. Here the sample spans under 300,000 distinct CDR3 sequences, 6.9% being singletons. The specimen was CD4+ T cells sorted from PBMCs, collected 15 days after the yellow fever booster vaccination. Every receptor here comes from a man younger than 40 who received the YFV17D yellow fever vaccine. The CDR3 runs from the conserved cysteine through the conserved F or W. A D gene is named only where the DNA matches it firmly. Some rows have no size entry. The others give once, few or many, or a class for an expanded clone.

clone_size,d_call,v_call,j_call,cdr3_aa,cdr3_nt
few,.,TRBV4-2,TRBJ1-4,CASSQEQAPNEKLFF,TGTGCCAGCAGCCAAGAACAGGCGCCTAATGAAAAACTGTTTTTT
many,.,TRBV12-3/TRBV12-4,TRBJ2-6,CASENRGAGANVLTF,TGTGCCAGCGAAAATAGGGGCGCTGGGGCCAACGTCCTGACTTTC
.,.,TRBV29-1,TRBJ1-2,CSVDAKTVGNYGYTF,TGCAGCGTTGACGCTAAGACAGTAGGGAACTATGGCTACACCTTC
.,.,TRBV2,TRBJ2-2,CASRWDVTGELFF,TGTGCCAGCAGATGGGACGTCACCGGGGAGCTGTTTTTT
many,.,TRBV20-1,TRBJ2-7,CSARARPGQTTTYEQYF,TGCAGTGCTAGAGCTCGACCTGGACAGACAACCACCTACGAGCAGTACTTC
many,TRBD2,TRBV3-1,TRBJ2-7,CASSSTSGTSYEQYF,TGTGCCAGCAGCTCGACTAGCGGAACTTCCTACGAGCAGTACTTC
.,.,TRBV3-1,TRBJ2-5,CASSLNEGETQYF,TGTGCCAGCAGCCTTAATGAGGGAGAGACCCAGTACTTC
few,.,TRBV18,TRBJ1-1,CASSPRGSTEAFF,TGTGCCAGCTCACCTAGGGGTTCCACTGAAGCTTTCTTT
.,TRBD1,TRBV7-2,TRBJ1-1,CASSLFPGGGTEAFF,TGTGCCAGCAGCTTATTCCCAGGGGGCGGGACTGAAGCTTTCTTT
.,.,TRBV20-1,TRBJ2-7,CSARPYTTTYEQYF,TGCAGTGCTAGGCCATACACTACCACCTACGAGCAGTACTTC
.,TRBD2,TRBV3-1,TRBJ2-7,CASSRKGLAGAEQYF,TGTGCCAGCAGCCGAAAGGGCCTAGCGGGAGCCGAGCAGTACTTC
few,TRBD2,TRBV7-9,TRBJ2-2,CASSSPGGPNTGELFF,TGTGCCAGCAGCTCCCCGGGAGGGCCGAACACCGGGGAGCTGTTTTTT
many,.,TRBV5-1,TRBJ2-2,CASRIGNANTGELFF,TGCGCCAGCAGGATTGGGAACGCGAACACCGGGGAGCTGTTTTTT